This T cell receptor beta chain was sequenced in a study of T cell responses to AZD1222 COVID-19 vaccine. Germline CDR1 and CDR2: SGHRS and YFSETQ. The V and J ends lost 1 base and 0 bases respectively, with 16 bases between them. The CDR3 is made up of 18 amino acids. Comment on this clone: The antigen is not known.

Study-wide findings and caveats: Vaccine-associated CD4 TCRs spanned spike, dominant at 160-218 and 743-854. Scientists sampled the repertoires only once the peak T cell response had passed. Most donors were white British, females outnumbered males, and clonal diversity was possibly underestimated. Following two doses of AZD1222, Spike-specific TCR breadth and depth rose.

Assay: immunoSEQ multiplex PCR; the TCRdb copy retains only in-frame clones and omits some. The sample has fewer than 200,000 clones; over 80% are singletons. Sample: peripheral blood, taken 28 days after the second dose of the MenACWY control vaccine. The chain recombines TRBV5-1 with TRBJ1-4; D gene unclear. The clonotype comes from an adult who received the MenACWY meningococcal vaccine as a control. CDR3 sequence reads: CASSLRSIQTPTNEKLFF. DNA of the CDR3: TGCGCCAGCAGCTTGCGGTCGATTCAGACTCCAACTAATGAAAAACTGTTTTTT.